This T cell receptor (beta chain) was retrieved from a study of T cells in localized non-small cell lung cancer. Overall study results and limits: Density of T cells in blood, when higher, went with longer overall survival.

On this clone itself: No antigen is known for it.

Repertoires were generated with immunoSEQ multiplex PCR, while TCRdb's copy carries only in-frame clones and drops some. Of roughly 90,000 clones listed, approximately 91% are singletons. The origin of this receptor is a woman between 40 and 69 years old with stage II squamous cell lung carcinoma. Sequenced material: PBMCs, taken before any cancer treatment.

As DNA, the CDR3 is TGCGCCAGCAGGCTTACCGGAAAGGGGAGCACTGAAGCTTTCTTT. Protein product: CASRLTGKGSTEAFF. The gene calls are TRBV5-1 and TRBJ1-1; the D gene is possibly TRBD1 (5 bases). V was shortened by 5 bases and J by 4 bases, with 18 bases between the two germline ends. The germline V gene has CDR1 SGHRS and CDR2 YFSETQ. The CDR3 runs to 15 residues.